Following are 10 T cell receptor beta chains from one sample sequenced in a study of blood T cell repertoires in COVID-19. The table came from immunoSEQ multiplex PCR; TCRdb's copy has only in-frame clones and leaves some out. The sample has 85,000 to 120,000 clones; about nine tenths are singletons. Source material: peripheral blood. All receptors come from a woman in her fifties or sixties with COVID-19, enrolled during active disease.

The gene calls are TRBV7-3 and TRBJ1-6, with 10 bases identical to TRBD1. The CDR3 covers 15 residues. Losses at the gene ends were 5 bases for V and 8 bases for J; bases not matched to a gene: 6. Germline lookup yields CDR1 SGHTA and CDR2 FQGTGA. The CDR3 region is CASSPRQGADSPLHF. The CDR3 bases are TGTGCCAGCAGCCCCCGACAGGGGGCTGATTCACCCCTCCACTTT.

V usage is TRBV5-1 and J usage is TRBJ1-1; 9 positions agree with TRBD1. This CDR3 contains 15 residues. The junction had 10 bases not matched to a gene; V was cut back by 3 bases and J by 7 bases. The germline CDR1 and CDR2 sequences are SGHRS and YFSETQ. This CDR3 reads CASSSDRGSFSEAFF. CDR3 nucleotide sequence: TGCGCCAGCAGCTCCGACAGGGGGTCGTTTAGTGAAGCTTTCTTT.

The rearrangement links TRBV6-5 to TRBJ1-4; 8 bases map to TRBD1. Trimming cost V 6 bases and J 3 bases; bases outside gene matches: 6. This CDR3 comprises 15 residues. Germline V gene sequence: CDR1 MNHEY, CDR2 SVGAGI. CDR3 sequence reads: CASSTQGAANEKLFF. The DNA for the CDR3 is TGTGCCAGCAGCACTCAGGGGGCTGCTAATGAAAAACTGTTTTTT.

The rearrangement links TRBV11-2 to TRBJ2-1; TRBD2 matches 16 bases. V dropped 4 bases and J dropped 0; count of bases not matched to a gene: 3. The CDR3 is 18 residues long. From germline, CDR1 is SGHAT and CDR2 FQNNGV. The CDR3 nucleotides are TGTGCCAGCAGCTCGGGACTAGCGGGGGGGAGCTCCTACAATGAGCAGTTCTTC. Translation gives CASSSGLAGGSSYNEQFF.

In its sample, this clone was seen a few times. The chain uses TRBV23-1 and TRBJ1-2, with 9 bases lining up with TRBD1. TRBV23-1 qualifies as an ORF whose function is uncertain. The CDR3 sequence is 13 residues long. J gave up 7 bases and V 7 bases, and 7 bases lay outside the gene matches. The CDR3 sequence: CASTPQGALGYTF. The CDR3 nucleotides read TGCGCCAGCACGCCACAGGGGGCGCTTGGCTACACCTTC.

This chain joins TRBV19 and TRBJ1-3; D might be TRBD1 (5 bases). The V and J ends lost 10 bases and 0 bases respectively, with 13 bases between them. The length of the CDR3 is 14 residues. Germline V gene lookup returns CDR1 LNHDA and CDR2 SQIVND (reference sequence). The CDR3 DNA sequence: TGTGCCACTGCGGGACTATCCTCTGGAAACACCATATATTTT. Protein: CATAGLSSGNTIYF.

The rearrangement uses TRBV3-1 (or the pseudogene TRBV3-2) and TRBJ2-2; 8 positions agree with TRBD2. Per the germline V gene, CDR1 is LGHDT and CDR2 is YNNKEL (reference sequence). The CDR3 spans 19 residues. The V segment lost 2 bases and the J segment 0 bases; nucleotides outside the gene matches: 11. CDR3 nucleotides: TGTGCCAGCAGCCAAAAGCGGTGGTTAGCGGGGACGAACACCGGGGAGCTGTTTTTT. It encodes CASSQKRWLAGTNTGELFF.

The chain links TRBV18 to TRBJ2-4; weak D call: TRBD1 (6 bases). V was cut by 3 bases and J by 0 bases, with 18 bases left in between. In germline, CDR1 is KGHSH, CDR2 LQKENI. The CDR3 runs to 18 residues. The CDR3 nucleotides are TGTGCCAGCTCACCGGGGCAGGGGTCAGGAAGAGCCAAAAACATTCAGTACTTC. Translating it yields CASSPGQGSGRAKNIQYF.

The chain uses TRBV10-3 and TRBJ2-3, with a possible D match to TRBD2 (7 bases). Germline V gene data show CDR1 as ENHRY and CDR2 as SYGVKD. The germline V and J ends were trimmed by 5 bases and 0 bases, with 18 bases remaining between them. The CDR3 consists of 17 residues. This CDR3 reads CAISPDAGGPSTDTQYF. The CDR3 DNA reads TGTGCCATCAGTCCGGACGCCGGGGGGCCTAGCACAGATACGCAGTATTTT.

This clone was seen only a few times. The chain has TRBV30 and TRBJ1-2; no definite D call. V was pared by 0 bases and J by 4 bases, with 3 bases between. CDR1 is GTSNPN and CDR2 is SVGIG in the germline V gene (reference sequence). The CDR3 has 11 residues. The CDR3: CAWSVGYGYTF. The CDR3 bases are TGTGCCTGGAGTGTCGGCTATGGCTACACCTTC.